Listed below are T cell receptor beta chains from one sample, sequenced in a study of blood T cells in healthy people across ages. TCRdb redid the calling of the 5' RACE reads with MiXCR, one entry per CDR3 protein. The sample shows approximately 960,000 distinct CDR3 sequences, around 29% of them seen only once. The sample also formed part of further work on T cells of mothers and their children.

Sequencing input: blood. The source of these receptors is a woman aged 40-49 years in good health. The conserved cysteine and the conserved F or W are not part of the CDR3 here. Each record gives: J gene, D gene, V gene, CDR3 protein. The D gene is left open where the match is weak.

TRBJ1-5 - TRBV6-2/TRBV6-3 ASMMAGTGGDQPQH
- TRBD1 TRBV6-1 ASSDLGQGPYEQY
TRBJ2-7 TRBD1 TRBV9 ASSPQGRQGRDEQY
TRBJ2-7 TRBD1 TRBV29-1 SAGDRGYEQY
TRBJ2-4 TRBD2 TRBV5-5 ASCRRASGGQDWLAKNIQY
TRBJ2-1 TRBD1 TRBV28 ASSFGTAVRKTYNEQF
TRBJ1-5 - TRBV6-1 AGTIRGGVLGNQPQH
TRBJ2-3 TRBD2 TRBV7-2 ASSPTSGATDTQY
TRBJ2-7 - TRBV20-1 SARAMETRGSEQY
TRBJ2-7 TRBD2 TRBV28 ASSLSGIKYEQY
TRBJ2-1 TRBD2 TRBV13 ASSTTTSGGLRNEQF
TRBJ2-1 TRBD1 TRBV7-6 ASSLRGGGSYNEQF
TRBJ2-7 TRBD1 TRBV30 AWSGTDFYEQY
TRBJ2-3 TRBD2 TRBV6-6 ASSYGIAGGRDTQY
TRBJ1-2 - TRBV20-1 SPKQDFDYGYT
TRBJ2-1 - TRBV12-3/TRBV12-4 ASSLGASNNEQF
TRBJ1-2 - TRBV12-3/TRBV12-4 ASSLGDGGYGCT
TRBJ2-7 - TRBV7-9 ASSLVARGTYEQY
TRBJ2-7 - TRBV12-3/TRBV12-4 ASSPGGAVKYEQY
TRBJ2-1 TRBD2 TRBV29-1 SVDSVPTGGPGEQF
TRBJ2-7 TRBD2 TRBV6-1 ATLLAGFIYEQY
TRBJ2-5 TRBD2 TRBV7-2 ASSSVTGLGQTQY
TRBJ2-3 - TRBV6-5 ASSYMGDTQY
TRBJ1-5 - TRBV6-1 ASSPRTVDSVANQPQH
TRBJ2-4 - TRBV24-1 ATSPSGGLTNIQY
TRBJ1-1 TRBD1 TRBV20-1 SATTGAKTEAF
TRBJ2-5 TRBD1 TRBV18 ASSPRQGSGETQY
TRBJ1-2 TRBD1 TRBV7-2 ASSSRDRGSYYGYT
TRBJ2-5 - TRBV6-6 ASSYSRQVQETQY
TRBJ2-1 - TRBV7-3 ASSFVGTLANEQF
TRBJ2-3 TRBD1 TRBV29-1 SVGQGGTDTQY
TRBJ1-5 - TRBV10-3 AISGSNSGFNQPQH
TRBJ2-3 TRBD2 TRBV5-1 ASSFPSGVADTQY
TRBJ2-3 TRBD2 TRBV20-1 SARLAGGRSDTQY
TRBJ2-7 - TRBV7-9 ASSPVGGQSSYEQY
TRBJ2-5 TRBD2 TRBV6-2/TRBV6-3 ATSSGSYQETQY
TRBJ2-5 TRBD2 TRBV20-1 SARDLLAGGLETQY
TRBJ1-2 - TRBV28 ASSSRLGGYT
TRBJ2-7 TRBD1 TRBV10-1 ASSRQGVYEQY
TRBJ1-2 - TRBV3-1 ASGQTYGYT
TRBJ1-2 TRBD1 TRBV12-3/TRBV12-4 ASSQTGVYGYT
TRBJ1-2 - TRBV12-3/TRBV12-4 ASSPRINYGYT
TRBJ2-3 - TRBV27 ASSFNRATQY
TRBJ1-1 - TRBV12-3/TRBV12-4 ASTSIVGTEAF
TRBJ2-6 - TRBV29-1 SVRYSGANVLT
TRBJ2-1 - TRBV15 ATSRVTTGEQF
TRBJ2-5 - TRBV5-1 ASSTRDTLPLEQY
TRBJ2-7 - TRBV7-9 ASSDRAQGPSYEQY
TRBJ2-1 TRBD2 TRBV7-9 ASSLANGVIAGEQF
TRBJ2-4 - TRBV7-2 ASSLAFAGTANIQY
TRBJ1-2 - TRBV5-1 ASSFLKGGHDYT
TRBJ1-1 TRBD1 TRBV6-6 ASSRDRDMNTEAF
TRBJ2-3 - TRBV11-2 ASGHTDTQY
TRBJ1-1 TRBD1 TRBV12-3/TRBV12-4 ASNGGQGALSSNTEAF
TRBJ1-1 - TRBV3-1 ASSQPENTEAF
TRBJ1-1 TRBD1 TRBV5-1 ASSRGNRGHTEAF
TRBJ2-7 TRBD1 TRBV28 ASSASGTGWDEQY
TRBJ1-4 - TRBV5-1 ASSPSSGRSTNEKLF